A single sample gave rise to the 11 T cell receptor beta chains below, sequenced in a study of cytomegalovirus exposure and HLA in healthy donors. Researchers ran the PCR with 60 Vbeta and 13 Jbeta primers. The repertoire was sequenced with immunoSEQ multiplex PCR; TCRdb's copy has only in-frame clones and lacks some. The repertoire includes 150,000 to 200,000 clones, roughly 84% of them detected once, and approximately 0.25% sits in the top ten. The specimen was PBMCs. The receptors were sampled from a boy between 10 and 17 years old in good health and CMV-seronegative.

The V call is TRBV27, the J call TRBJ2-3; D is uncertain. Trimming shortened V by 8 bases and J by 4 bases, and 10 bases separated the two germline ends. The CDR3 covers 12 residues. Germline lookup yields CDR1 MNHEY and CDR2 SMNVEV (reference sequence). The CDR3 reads CASYSSADTQYF. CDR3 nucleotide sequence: TGTGCCAGCTACTCTTCCGCAGATACGCAGTATTTT.

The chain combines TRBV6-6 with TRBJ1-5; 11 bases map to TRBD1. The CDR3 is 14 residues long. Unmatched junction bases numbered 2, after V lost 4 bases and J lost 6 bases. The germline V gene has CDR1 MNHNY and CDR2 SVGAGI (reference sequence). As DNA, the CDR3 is TGTGCCAGCAGTTTGGGACAGGGGGTTCAGCCCCAGCATTTT. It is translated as CASSLGQGVQPQHF.

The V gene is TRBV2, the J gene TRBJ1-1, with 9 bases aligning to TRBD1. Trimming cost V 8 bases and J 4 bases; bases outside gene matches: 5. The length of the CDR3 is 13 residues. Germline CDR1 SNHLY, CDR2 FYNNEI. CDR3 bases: TGTGCCAGCGGGGACAGGGTCGGCACTGAAGCTTTCTTT. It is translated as CASGDRVGTEAFF.

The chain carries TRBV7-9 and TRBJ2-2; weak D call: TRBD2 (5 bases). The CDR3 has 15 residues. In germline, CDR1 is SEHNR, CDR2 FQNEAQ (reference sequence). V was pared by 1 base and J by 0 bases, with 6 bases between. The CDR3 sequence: CASSLVGANTGELFF. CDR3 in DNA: TGTGCCAGCAGCTTAGTCGGGGCGAACACCGGGGAGCTGTTTTTT.

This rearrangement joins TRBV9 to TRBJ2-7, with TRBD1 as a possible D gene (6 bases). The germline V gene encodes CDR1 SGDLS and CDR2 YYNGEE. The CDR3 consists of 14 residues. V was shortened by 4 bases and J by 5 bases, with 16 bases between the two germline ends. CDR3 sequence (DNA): TGTGCCAGCAGCCCGACAGGCAGGGACCACGAGCAGTACTTC. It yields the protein CASSPTGRDHEQYF.

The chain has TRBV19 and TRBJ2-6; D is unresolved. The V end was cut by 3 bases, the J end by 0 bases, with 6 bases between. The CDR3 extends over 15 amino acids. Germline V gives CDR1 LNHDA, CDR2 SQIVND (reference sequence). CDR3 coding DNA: TGTGCCAGTAGTATTCTATTCTCTGGGGCCAACGTCCTGACTTTC. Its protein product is CASSILFSGANVLTF.

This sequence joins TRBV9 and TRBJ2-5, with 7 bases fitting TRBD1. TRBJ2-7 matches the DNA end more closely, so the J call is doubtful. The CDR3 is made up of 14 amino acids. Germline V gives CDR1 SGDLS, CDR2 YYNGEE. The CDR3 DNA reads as TGTGCCAGCAGCCCTCAGGGGGACCCCTACGAGCAGTACTTC. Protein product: CASSPQGDPYEQYF.

The CDR3 sequence is CASRKTGGNQPQHF. The CDR3 nucleotides read TGCGCCAGCAGAAAGACAGGGGGCAATCAGCCCCAGCATTTT. This chain joins TRBV10-2 and TRBJ1-5, with 8 bases matching TRBD1. With V trimmed by 6 bases and J by 2 bases, 3 bases remained unmatched. There are 14 residues in the CDR3. Germline CDR1 WSHSY, CDR2 SAAADI.

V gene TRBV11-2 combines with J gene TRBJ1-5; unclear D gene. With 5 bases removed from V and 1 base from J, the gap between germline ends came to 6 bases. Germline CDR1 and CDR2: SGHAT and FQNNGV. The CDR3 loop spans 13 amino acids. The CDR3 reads CASSRESNQPQHF. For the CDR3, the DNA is TGTGCCAGCAGCCGCGAGAGCAATCAGCCCCAGCATTTT.

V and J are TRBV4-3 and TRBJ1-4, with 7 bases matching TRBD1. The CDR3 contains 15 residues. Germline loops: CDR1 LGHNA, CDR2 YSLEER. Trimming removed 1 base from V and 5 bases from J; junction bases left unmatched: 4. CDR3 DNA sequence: TGCGCCAGCAGCCAAGGACAGGGCTTCAATGAAAAACTGTTTTTT. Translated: CASSQGQGFNEKLFF.

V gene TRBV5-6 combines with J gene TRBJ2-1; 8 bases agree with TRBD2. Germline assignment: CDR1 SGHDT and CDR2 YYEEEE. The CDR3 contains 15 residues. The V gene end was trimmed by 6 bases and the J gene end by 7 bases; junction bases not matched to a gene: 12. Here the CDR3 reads CASNIGGGTWNEQFF. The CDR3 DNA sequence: TGTGCCAGCAATATCGGGGGGGGCACTTGGAATGAGCAGTTCTTC.